This TCR beta chain was captured in a study of blood T cell repertoires in COVID-19. This clone was detected once. This CDR3 has 15 residues. Germline CDR1 reads SGHTA; CDR2 reads FQGNSA. J was trimmed by 2 bases and V by 5 bases; bases with no gene match: 7. Profiling relied on immunoSEQ multiplex PCR, and the TCRdb table lists in-frame clones only, not all of them. Found here are about 120,000 clones, over 70% of them singletons; the top ten hold about 2%. The chain couples TRBV7-2 to TRBJ2-7; 9 bases agree with TRBD2. This clonotype was obtained from a man between 70 and 80 years old with acute or convalescent COVID-19. Sequenced input: peripheral blood. The CDR3 nucleotides are TGTGCCAGCAGCGCACCCCTAGCGGGGACCTACGAGCAGTACTTC. Amino acid sequence: CASSAPLAGTYEQYF. Based on the CDR3 plus reference TRBV7-2 and TRBJ2-7, the full variable domain is GAGVSQSPSNKVTEKGKDVELRCDPISGHTALYWYRQSLGQGLEFLIYFQGNSAPDKSGLPSDRFSAERTGGSVSTLTIQRTQQEDSAVYLCASSAPLAGTYEQYFGPGTRLTVT.